This T cell receptor beta chain stems from a study of T cell repertoires in cytomegalovirus infection. The CDR3 has 14 amino acids. V lost 4 bases to trimming and J lost 4 bases, with 13 bases between them. On this clonotype: Its cognate antigen is unknown.

The study, taken as a whole, reports: Ex vivo responses were dominated by HLA-C-restricted CMV-specific TCR beta clonotypes.

TCRdb reprocessed the reads via MiXCR and lists one record per CDR3 protein. Here the sample spans about 740,000 distinct CDR3 sequences, around 32% being singletons. The TCR originated in a human donor in good health (CMV status not recorded). Some clones in this sample may be carry-over from other donors' samples. This chain connects TRBV12-3 or TRBV12-4 to TRBJ1-1; a possible D gene is TRBD1 (5 bases). Source: cultured PBMCs, taken from culture after CMV antigen stimulation. This CDR3 is CASSSQKGSTEAFF. DNA for the CDR3: TGTGCCAGCAGTTCCCAGAAGGGGAGCACTGAAGCTTTCTTT.